These 23 T cell receptor beta chains were sequenced from one sample in a study of blood T cell repertoires in COVID-19. TCRdb's copy holds only in-frame clones and misses some; the assay was immunoSEQ multiplex PCR. The table records about 120,000 clones, roughly four fifths of them present only once. The sequencing sample was made of peripheral blood. The receptors derive from a human donor in a cohort sampled during active COVID-19.

This clone was seen only a few times. The chain couples TRBV6-1 to TRBJ2-2, with a weak D call TRBD2 (6 bases). Trimming removed 2 bases from V and 2 bases from J, with 9 bases in between. Germline CDR1 MNHNS, CDR2 SASEGT. The CDR3 spans 15 residues. CDR3 in amino acids: CASSEWAGNTGELFF. CDR3 in DNA: TGTGCCAGCAGTGAATGGGCGGGAAACACCGGGGAGCTGTTTTTT.

The CDR3 loop reads CASTDRSPSTEAFF. As DNA, the CDR3 is TGTGCCAGTACCGACAGGTCCCCCTCCACTGAAGCTTTCTTT. The chain employs TRBV19 and TRBJ1-1, with a tentative D call TRBD1 (6 bases). The CDR3 has 14 amino acids. Trimming cost V 7 bases and J 4 bases, with 16 bases left between them. Germline CDR1 reads LNHDA; CDR2 reads SQIVND (reference sequence).

The chain recombines TRBV10-3 with TRBJ2-7, with D maybe TRBD1 (6 bases). V was shortened by 4 bases and J by 3 bases, with 16 bases between the two germline ends. Germline V gene data show CDR1 as ENHRY and CDR2 as SYGVKD. The CDR3 sequence is 15 residues long. The CDR3 bases are TGTGCCATCAGTGTTCAGAAACAGGGTGGCTACGAGCAGTACTTC. It codes for CAISVQKQGGYEQYF.

J is TRBJ1-2 and V is TRBV5-1; unclear D gene. Trimming removed 2 bases at V and 6 bases at J, with 14 bases between. The germline V gene encodes CDR1 SGHRS and CDR2 YFSETQ. The CDR3 consists of 14 residues. CDR3 sequence (DNA): TGCGCCAGCAGCTTCCACCCACAACGGGATGGCTACACCTTC. Encoded protein: CASSFHPQRDGYTF.

The CDR3 sequence: CASSPPTGANVLTF. CDR3 in DNA: TGTGCCAGCAGCCCTCCTACTGGGGCCAACGTCCTGACTTTC. The V call is TRBV5-6, the J call TRBJ2-6, with unresolved D. Trimming left V 4 bases short and J 2 bases short, with 7 bases between. This CDR3 comprises 14 residues. The germline gives CDR1 SGHDT, CDR2 YYEEEE.

This clone has just one count. V and J are TRBV2 and TRBJ2-5; TRBD1 is a possible D gene (7 bases). The CDR3 length is 14 residues. The germline V gene has CDR1 SNHLY and CDR2 FYNNEI. V was shortened by 3 bases and J by 9 bases, with 17 bases between the two germline ends. The CDR3 loop reads CASSDNRGGGAQYF. DNA of the CDR3: TGTGCCAGCAGTGATAACAGGGGAGGAGGGGCCCAGTACTTC.

The chain has TRBV12-5 and TRBJ2-5; TRBD2 matches 10 bases. The CDR3 spans 15 residues. V lost 2 bases and J lost 3; bases outside the gene matches: 3. Germline CDR1 is LGHNT and CDR2 is FRNRAP. The DNA of the CDR3 is TGTGCTAGTGGTTTGTTACTAGCGGGGAAAGAGACCCAGTACTTC. Protein product: CASGLLLAGKETQYF.

The chain uses TRBV11-2 and TRBJ2-3; TRBD1 might be the D (5 bases). Germline V gene lookup returns CDR1 SGHAT and CDR2 FQNNGV. CDR3 length: 17 residues. V lost 3 bases to trimming and J lost 2 bases, with 18 bases between them. The CDR3 is CASSFFPDSSPTDTQYF. The CDR3 bases are TGTGCCAGCAGCTTCTTCCCCGACAGCTCTCCCACAGATACGCAGTATTTT.

The CDR3 protein is CATSQHRQGNYGYTF. The CDR3 DNA sequence: TGTGCCACCAGCCAACATAGACAGGGAAACTATGGCTACACCTTC. This rearrangement joins TRBV15 to TRBJ1-2; 7 nucleotides agree with TRBD1. Trimming at V came to 5 bases and at J to 2 bases, leaving 8 bases not matched to a gene. CDR3 size: 15 residues. Germline lookup yields CDR1 LNHNV and CDR2 YYDKDF (reference sequence).

J is TRBJ2-7 and V is TRBV28, with TRBD1 matching 7 bases. This CDR3 has 15 amino acids. V shed 4 bases, J shed 4 bases, and the junction held 10 bases outside the gene matches. Looked up from germline, CDR1 is MDHEN and CDR2 is SYDVKM. The CDR3 coding sequence is TGTGCCAGCAGTTCAGACAGGGCCCCGATTTACGAGCAGTACTTC. This translates into CASSSDRAPIYEQYF.

This clone was seen only once. The rearrangement links TRBV5-1 to TRBJ1-6; tentative D call: TRBD1 (5 bases). The germline CDR1 and CDR2 sequences are SGHRS and YFSETQ. The CDR3 runs 17 residues. Trimming pared 0 bases from V and 6 bases from J, leaving 16 bases between. The CDR3 sequence: CASSLAGGEGFNSPLHF. The CDR3 DNA sequence: TGCGCCAGCAGCTTGGCGGGAGGGGAGGGCTTTAATTCACCCCTCCACTTT.

The chain combines TRBV7-2 with TRBJ1-4; no definite D call. The CDR3 is 16 amino acids. Deletions cut 5 bases from V and 2 bases from J, with 15 bases between. Germline CDR1 and CDR2: SGHTA and FQGNSA. CDR3 loop: CASSAGRVGTNEKLFF. In DNA, the CDR3 is TGTGCCAGCAGCGCTGGGAGGGTTGGGACTAATGAAAAACTGTTTTTT.

The chain employs TRBV29-1 and TRBJ2-1, with 15 bases fitting TRBD2. Losses at the gene ends were 7 bases for V and 9 bases for J; bases not matched to a gene: 4. The CDR3 is made up of 13 amino acids. Germline CDR1 SQVTM, CDR2 ANQGSEA. The CDR3 loop reads CSGTSGGAGEQFF. For the CDR3, the DNA is TGCAGCGGGACTAGCGGGGGGGCTGGTGAGCAGTTCTTC.

The rearrangement joins TRBV7-9 to TRBJ1-1, with 9 bases matching TRBD1. Trimming removed 1 base from V and 5 bases from J; junction bases left unmatched: 17. Germline loops: CDR1 SEHNR, CDR2 FQNEAQ (reference sequence). This CDR3 has 19 residues. The CDR3 protein is CASSLGSFLLQGAETEAFF. CDR3 in DNA: TGTGCCAGCAGCTTAGGGTCCTTTTTGTTACAGGGGGCAGAAACTGAAGCTTTCTTT.

The chain has TRBV7-9 and TRBJ2-5, with D perhaps matching TRBD2 (5 bases). CDR1 is SEHNR and CDR2 is FQNEAQ in the germline V gene (reference sequence). The CDR3 covers 11 residues. V lost 8 bases to trimming and J lost 1 base, with 5 bases between them. The CDR3 here is CASEGQETQYF. CDR3 DNA: TGTGCCAGCGAGGGCCAAGAGACCCAGTACTTC. Full variable domain (missing parts from reference TRBV7-9 and TRBJ2-5): DTGVSQNPRHKITKRGQNVTFRCDPISEHNRLYWYRQTLGQGPEFLTYFQNEAQLEKSRLLSDRFSAERPKGSFSTLEIQRTEQGDSAMYLCASEGQETQYFGPGTRLLVL.

The chain uses TRBV4-1 and TRBJ1-5; TRBD1 might be the D (6 bases). The CDR3 consists of 15 residues. The V end lost 1 base, the J end lost 3 bases, and 10 bases lay between the germline ends. Germline CDR1 MGHRA, CDR2 YSYEKL. The CDR3 DNA reads as TGCGCCAGCAGCCAAGGCGACAGGCACAATCAGCCCCAGCATTTT. Protein: CASSQGDRHNQPQHF.

The rearrangement joins TRBV6-2 or TRBV6-3 to TRBJ2-3; TRBD2 might be the D (6 bases). The CDR3 runs to 14 residues. CDR1 is MNHEY and CDR2 is SVGEGT in the germline V gene. V was trimmed by 3 bases and J by 6 bases, leaving 13 bases between them. The CDR3 sequence is CASSYWGDGDTQYF. CDR3 DNA sequence: TGTGCCAGCAGTTATTGGGGGGACGGGGATACGCAGTATTTT.

The chain has TRBV27 and TRBJ2-7, with 7 bases lining up with TRBD2. The V gene's germline CDR1 is MNHEY and CDR2 SMNVEV (reference sequence). V gave up 0 bases and J gave up 9 bases; unmatched junction bases: 5. This CDR3 is built from 13 residues. The CDR3 sequence is CASSLSYGGGQYF. In nucleotides, the CDR3 is TGTGCCAGCAGTTTATCGTATGGGGGGGGGCAGTACTTC.

This chain links TRBV11-3 with TRBJ2-7; D is perhaps TRBD2 (5 bases). The germline gives CDR1 SGHNT, CDR2 YENEEA. V dropped 0 bases and J dropped 9 bases, with 15 bases sitting between them. CDR3 size: 14 residues. In DNA form, the CDR3 reads TGTGCCAGCAGCTTAGATGGCCCCAGCGGAGTGCAGTACTTC. This codes for CASSLDGPSGVQYF.

This clone has only a few counts. The V gene is TRBV7-6, the J gene TRBJ1-3; no definite D call. Trimming pared 1 base from V and 0 bases from J, leaving 10 bases between. Germline lookup yields CDR1 SGHVS and CDR2 FNYEAQ. The CDR3 consists of 16 residues. CDR3 in DNA: TGTGCCAGCAGCTTAGGCCATCTGAGCTCTGGAAACACCATATATTTT. This gives the protein CASSLGHLSSGNTIYF.

The CDR3 reads CSVDKRDYGYTF. CDR3 nucleotides: TGCAGCGTTGATAAGAGGGACTATGGCTACACCTTC. The J gene is TRBJ1-2, the V gene TRBV29-1; no definite D call. CDR1 is SQVTM and CDR2 is ANQGSEA in the germline V gene. The CDR3 loop spans 12 amino acids. The V end was cut by 3 bases, the J end by 3 bases, with 8 bases between. Together with reference TRBV29-1 and TRBJ1-2, the CDR3 gives the full variable domain: SAVISQKPSRDICQRGTSLTIQCQVDSQVTMMFWYRQQPGQSLTLIATANQGSEATYESGFVIDKFPISRPNLTFSTLTVSNMSPEDSSIYLCSVDKRDYGYTFGSGTRLTVV.

The chain links TRBV5-1 to TRBJ1-4, with 7 bases lining up with TRBD1. This CDR3 is 15 amino acids long. The V gene end was trimmed by 4 bases and the J gene end by 4 bases; junction bases not matched to a gene: 7. Germline values: CDR1 SGHRS, CDR2 YFSETQ. CDR3 amino acids: CASSVQTGFNEKLFF. The CDR3 bases are TGCGCCAGCAGCGTACAGACAGGGTTTAATGAAAAACTGTTTTTT.

The chain recombines TRBV5-8 with TRBJ1-5; D not certain. The CDR3 has 12 residues. Per the germline V gene, CDR1 is SGHTS and CDR2 is YDEGEE. V dropped 5 bases and J dropped 6 bases, with 9 bases sitting between them. The DNA of the CDR3 is TGTGCCAGCAGACTGGGGAGTCAGCCCCAGCATTTT. This sequence encodes CASRLGSQPQHF. Full variable domain (missing parts from reference TRBV5-8 and TRBJ1-5): EAGVTQSPTHLIKTRGQQATLRCSPISGHTSVYWYQQALGLGLQFLLWYDEGEERNRGNFPPRFSGRQFPNYSSELNVNALELEDSALYLCASRLGSQPQHFGDGTRLSIL.